These 30 T cell receptor beta chains were all obtained from the same sample, sequenced in a study of T cell responses to AZD1222 COVID-19 vaccine. Using immunoSEQ multiplex PCR, the repertoire was profiled, and TCRdb retains in-frame clones only, with some absent. The table lists about 200,000 clones, approximately 93% of them singletons. The sequencing here drew on peripheral blood, taken 28 days after the second AZD1222 dose. Receptors were obtained from an adult who received the AZD1222 COVID-19 vaccine.

The rearrangement uses TRBV9 and TRBJ2-3; D possibly corresponds to TRBD2 (6 bases). The germline CDR1 and CDR2 sequences are SGDLS and YYNGEE. This CDR3 comprises 15 residues. Trimming stripped 0 bases from V and 2 bases from J, with 10 bases between. This chain's CDR3 is CASSVVGGNTDTQYF. CDR3 DNA: TGTGCCAGCAGCGTAGTTGGCGGGAACACAGATACGCAGTATTTT.

V is TRBV28 and J is TRBJ1-1; TRBD1 matches 11 bases. V gave up 9 bases and J gave up 5 bases; unmatched junction bases: 11. Germline assignment: CDR1 MDHEN and CDR2 SYDVKM. This CDR3 comprises 15 residues. CDR3 in amino acids: CASFRDRGVGTEAFF. CDR3 bases: TGTGCCAGTTTCCGGGACAGGGGGGTGGGGACTGAAGCTTTCTTT.

The genes are TRBV3-1 (or the pseudogene TRBV3-2) and TRBJ1-1; D unresolved. The germline V gene has CDR1 LGHDT and CDR2 YNNKEL (reference sequence). The CDR3 spans 12 residues. Trimming left V 6 bases short and J 5 bases short, with 10 bases between. The CDR3 nucleotides read TGTGCCAGCAGGAACGTGGGGACTGAAGCTTTCTTT. Translating gives CASRNVGTEAFF.

As to this clone: The germline gene is not matched at one end of the junction; a read error may be the cause. The rearrangement links TRBV6-5 to TRBJ2-7; D possibly matches TRBD1 or TRBD2 (6 bases each). The CDR3 is 11 amino acids. Per germline, CDR1 MNHEY and CDR2 SVGAGI. The CDR3 protein is CASSSIGGEFF. The CDR3 DNA follows: TGTGCCAGCAGTTCCATCGGGGGCGAATTCTTC.

V gene TRBV7-2 combines with J gene TRBJ2-7, with TRBD1 matching over 7 bases. V dropped 2 bases and J dropped 3; count of bases not matched to a gene: 1. Germline loops: CDR1 SGHTA, CDR2 FQGNSA. This CDR3 spans 13 amino acids. The CDR3 region is CASSLQGVYEQYF. The CDR3 region has the DNA TGTGCCAGCAGCTTACAGGGGGTCTACGAGCAGTACTTC. Full variable domain (rest looked up from reference TRBV7-2 and TRBJ2-7): GAGVSQSPSNKVTEKGKDVELRCDPISGHTALYWYRQSLGQGLEFLIYFQGNSAPDKSGLPSDRFSAERTGGSVSTLTIQRTQQEDSAVYLCASSLQGVYEQYFGPGTRLTVT.

This chain uses TRBV25-1 with TRBJ1-4; D is unclear. CDR1 is MGHDK and CDR2 is SYGVNS in the germline V gene. This CDR3 is built from 16 residues. V gave up 1 base and J gave up 0 bases, with 9 bases separating them. CDR3 bases: TGTGCCAGCAGTGAATTGATCTTAGCAACTAATGAAAAACTGTTTTTT. Residues: CASSELILATNEKLFF.

The chain carries TRBV6-5 and TRBJ2-7; D is unclear. There are 14 residues in the CDR3. Germline assignment: CDR1 MNHEY and CDR2 SVGAGI. V lost 0 bases, J lost 0 bases, and 6 bases lay in between. The CDR3 reads CASSYSPASYEQYF. DNA for the CDR3: TGTGCCAGCAGTTACTCGCCAGCCTCCTACGAGCAGTACTTC.

This clone was picked up one time. This chain connects TRBV2 to TRBJ2-5, with 9 bases aligning to TRBD1. The V and J ends lost 6 bases and 5 bases, in that order; junction bases with no gene match: 10. The CDR3 extends over 15 amino acids. Germline V gene data show CDR1 as SNHLY and CDR2 as FYNNEI. The CDR3 nucleotides read TGTGCCAGCAGGCTCGGGACAGGGAAATATGAGACCCAGTACTTC. Its protein product is CASRLGTGKYETQYF.

The chain employs TRBV7-3 and TRBJ2-2, with D possibly called TRBD1 or TRBD2 (5 bases each). From germline, CDR1 is SGHTA and CDR2 FQGTGA. The V end was cut by 1 base, the J end by 0 bases, with 12 bases between. This CDR3 has 17 residues. The CDR3 DNA reads as TGTGCCAGCAGCTTAATTTTCCGGGGACCGAACACCGGGGAGCTGTTTTTT. This translates into CASSLIFRGPNTGELFF.

V gene TRBV6-4 combines with J gene TRBJ2-2; D not certain. Germline V gives CDR1 MRHNA, CDR2 SNTAGT. CDR3 length: 13 residues. Deletions cut 4 bases from V and 4 bases from J, with 7 bases between. The CDR3: CASSARITGELFF. The CDR3 DNA reads as TGTGCCAGCAGTGCGAGAATCACCGGGGAGCTGTTTTTT.

V usage is TRBV27 and J usage is TRBJ2-3; 10 nucleotides agree with TRBD2. This CDR3 contains 17 residues. Germline CDR1 MNHEY, CDR2 SMNVEV (reference sequence). The V and J ends lost 1 base and 5 bases, in that order; junction bases with no gene match: 9. CDR3 residues: CASSLFRLAGERDTQYF. Here the CDR3 DNA reads TGTGCCAGCAGTTTATTTCGGCTAGCGGGGGAGAGAGATACGCAGTATTTT.

V gene TRBV16 combines with J gene TRBJ1-5; D possibly corresponds to TRBD1 (6 bases). The CDR3 totals 15 residues. V shed 4 bases and J shed 7 bases, with 17 bases lying between them. Germline V CDR1 and CDR2: KGHSY, FQNENV. The CDR3 loop reads CASSLVSGTRQPQHF. The CDR3 nucleotides are TGTGCCAGCAGCCTCGTTTCTGGGACAAGGCAGCCCCAGCATTTT.

The rearrangement links TRBV9 to TRBJ2-7; D not certain. Deletions cut 0 bases from V and 3 bases from J, with 7 bases between. CDR1 and CDR2 from the germline V gene are SGDLS and YYNGEE. This CDR3 spans 13 amino acids. The CDR3, as DNA: TGTGCCAGCAGCGTAGACGTGAGCTACGAGCAGTACTTC. Its translation is CASSVDVSYEQYF.

This chain links TRBV12-3 or TRBV12-4 with TRBJ1-2; D is unresolved. This CDR3 comprises 12 residues. The ends were cut back, 1 base at V and 5 bases at J, with 5 bases in the middle. The CDR3 loop reads CASSLVGYGYTF. The DNA of the CDR3 is TGTGCCAGCAGTTTAGTGGGTTATGGCTACACCTTC.

This clone was seen a single time. This chain joins TRBV18 and TRBJ1-2; D is ambiguous. CDR1 is KGHSH and CDR2 is LQKENI in the germline V gene. The CDR3 covers 13 residues. Trimming stripped 2 bases from V and 8 bases from J, with 12 bases between. In DNA form, the CDR3 reads TGTGCCAGCTCACCAACCTTCGGAGGAGGCTACACCTTC. It encodes CASSPTFGGGYTF.

The chain has TRBV2 and TRBJ1-6, with unresolved D. Germline loops: CDR1 SNHLY, CDR2 FYNNEI. The germline V and J ends were trimmed by 6 bases and 7 bases, with 10 bases remaining between them. The CDR3 loop spans 13 amino acids. The chain's CDR3 is CASSERGNSPLHF. In DNA form, the CDR3 reads TGTGCCAGCAGCGAAAGAGGGAATTCACCCCTCCACTTT.

The chain employs TRBV9 and TRBJ2-7; 9 nucleotides agree with TRBD2. V dropped 3 bases and J dropped 4; count of bases not matched to a gene: 11. The germline V gene has CDR1 SGDLS and CDR2 YYNGEE. CDR3 length: 16 amino acids. CDR3 bases: TGTGCCAGCAGCGGCTCGGCGGGGGGGCCTGGTTACGAGCAGTACTTC. It codes for CASSGSAGGPGYEQYF.

In its sample, this clone was seen a few times. CDR3 in amino acids: CASSGQHGNTIYF. The CDR3 DNA reads as TGTGCCAGCAGCGGACAACATGGAAACACCATATATTTT. The genes are TRBV7-2 and TRBJ1-3; a weak D match, TRBD1 (5 bases). Germline V CDR1 and CDR2: SGHTA, FQGNSA. Deletions cut 5 bases from V and 3 bases from J, with 8 bases between. This CDR3 spans 13 amino acids.

The chain carries TRBV6-5 and TRBJ1-1; D is unresolved. The CDR3 loop spans 14 amino acids. The ends were cut back, 5 bases at V and 1 base at J, with 11 bases in the middle. Germline V lookup: CDR1 MNHEY, CDR2 SVGAGI. CDR3 amino acids: CASSIQSRNTEAFF. CDR3 sequence (DNA): TGTGCCAGCAGTATACAGAGCAGGAACACTGAAGCTTTCTTT.

The chain links TRBV5-8 to TRBJ2-1; 11 positions agree with TRBD2. This CDR3 has 15 amino acids. Looked up from germline, CDR1 is SGHTS and CDR2 is YDEGEE. V gave up 5 bases and J gave up 4 bases; unmatched junction bases: 5. In nucleotides, the CDR3 is TGTGCCAGCAGTTTTACTAGCGGGGGTTACAATGAGCAGTTCTTC. This gives the protein CASSFTSGGYNEQFF.

This rearrangement joins TRBV10-3 to TRBJ1-1, with D perhaps matching TRBD1 (5 bases). CDR1 and CDR2 from the germline V gene are ENHRY and SYGVKD. The CDR3 extends over 14 amino acids. The V and J ends lost 4 bases and 3 bases respectively, with 12 bases between them. CDR3 loop: CAISGTRDYTEAFF. In DNA form, the CDR3 reads TGTGCCATCAGTGGGACAAGAGATTACACTGAAGCTTTCTTT.

The chain has TRBV7-9 and TRBJ1-2; no firm D call. The CDR3 has 14 residues. The germline V and J ends were trimmed by 1 base and 4 bases, with 10 bases remaining between them. The V gene's germline CDR1 is SEHNR and CDR2 FQNEAQ (reference sequence). The CDR3 sequence: CASSLGEPFYGYTF. The CDR3 region has the DNA TGTGCCAGCAGCTTAGGTGAACCGTTCTATGGCTACACCTTC. Looking up the rest from reference TRBV7-9 and TRBJ1-2 gives the full variable domain: DTGVSQNPRHKITKRGQNVTFRCDPISEHNRLYWYRQTLGQGPEFLTYFQNEAQLEKSRLLSDRFSAERPKGSFSTLEIQRTEQGDSAMYLCASSLGEPFYGYTFGSGTRLTVV.

In DNA form, the CDR3 reads TGTGCCAGCATGACAGGGGCAAATGAAAAACTGTTTTTT. Protein product: CASMTGANEKLFF. This chain joins TRBV28 and TRBJ1-4, with 8 nucleotides matching TRBD1. The V gene end was trimmed by 7 bases and the J gene end by 5 bases; junction bases not matched to a gene: 3. CDR3 length equals 13 residues. Germline V lookup: CDR1 MDHEN, CDR2 SYDVKM.

The chain is built from TRBV5-1 and TRBJ1-1; possibly TRBD1 for D (5 bases). V lost 5 bases and J lost 3, with 14 bases in between. The CDR3 runs to 14 residues. Germline assignment: CDR1 SGHRS and CDR2 YFSETQ. CDR3 sequence reads: CASSGRGTDTEAFF. The DNA for the CDR3 is TGCGCCAGCAGTGGGCGGGGGACTGACACTGAAGCTTTCTTT.

V is TRBV24-1 and J is TRBJ1-5, with a tentative D call TRBD1 (6 bases). The length of the CDR3 is 16 residues. V was cut by 3 bases and J by 0 bases, with 11 bases left in between. Germline CDR1 is KGHDR and CDR2 is SFDVKD. CDR3 amino acids: CATSDLQGPSNQPQHF. The CDR3 coding sequence is TGTGCCACCAGTGATCTACAGGGCCCTAGCAATCAGCCCCAGCATTTT.

The chain uses TRBV10-3 and TRBJ1-1; TRBD1 agrees at 9 bases. V lost 3 bases, J lost 3 bases, and 5 bases stayed unmatched. The CDR3 spans 15 residues. Germline assignment: CDR1 ENHRY and CDR2 SYGVKD. The CDR3 loop reads CAISERGQGDTEAFF. The CDR3 DNA sequence: TGTGCCATCAGTGAACGGGGACAGGGCGACACTGAAGCTTTCTTT.

The sample holds one count of this clone. The rearrangement joins TRBV3-1 (or the pseudogene TRBV3-2) to TRBJ1-6; a weak D match, TRBD1 (6 bases). CDR1 is LGHDT and CDR2 is YNNKEL in the germline V gene (reference sequence). This CDR3 has 15 amino acids. Between the trimmed V and J ends, which lost 1 base and 7 bases, there was a span of 11 bases. CDR3 sequence reads: CASSQAGADNSPLHF. The CDR3 nucleotides are TGTGCCAGCAGCCAAGCGGGGGCAGACAATTCACCCCTCCACTTT.

This chain uses TRBV7-8 with TRBJ1-6; a weak D match, TRBD1 (6 bases). V lost 5 bases and J 9 bases, leaving 20 bases between the germline ends. Germline-derived CDR1 and CDR2 are SGHVS and FQNEAQ. This CDR3 comprises 16 residues. In DNA form, the CDR3 reads TGTGCCAGCAGCCTAGGGGGGGCGCGGGTTAGTTCACCCCTCCACTTT. It codes for CASSLGGARVSSPLHF. Together with reference TRBV7-8 and TRBJ1-6, the CDR3 gives the full variable domain: GAGVSQSPRYKVAKRGQDVALRCDPISGHVSLFWYQQALGQGPEFLTYFQNEAQLDKSGLPSDRFFAERPEGSVSTLKIQRTQQEDSAVYLCASSLGGARVSSPLHFGNGTRLTVT.

The gene calls are TRBV2 and TRBJ1-2, with 10 bases fitting TRBD1. Germline assignment: CDR1 SNHLY and CDR2 FYNNEI. The CDR3 is 18 residues long. V lost 2 bases, J lost 2 bases, and 11 bases stayed unmatched. CDR3 region: CASSEKAVGQGLNYGYTF. The CDR3 DNA reads as TGTGCCAGCAGTGAAAAGGCCGTGGGACAGGGGCTCAACTATGGCTACACCTTC.

The chain's CDR3 is CASSPGTDASQPQHF. DNA of the CDR3: TGCGCCAGCAGCCCTGGGACGGATGCTAGCCAGCCCCAGCATTTT. This chain connects TRBV4-1 to TRBJ1-5; possible D gene TRBD1, 5 bases. The CDR3 contains 15 residues. V was shortened by 4 bases and J by 7 bases, with 17 bases between the two germline ends. Germline V gene lookup returns CDR1 MGHRA and CDR2 YSYEKL.